This T cell receptor beta chain was sequenced in a study of cytomegalovirus exposure and HLA in healthy donors. General observations from the study: The authors later linked a missense DCLRE1C variant to TCR beta V- and J-gene trimming.

As concerns this clone: The antigen is not known.

PCR employed 60 Vbeta and 13 Jbeta primers. Profiling relied on immunoSEQ multiplex PCR, and the TCRdb table lists in-frame clones only, not all of them. Here the sample spans 100,000 to 150,000 clones, about 82% being singletons. Germline V gene lookup returns CDR1 SGHRS and CDR2 YFSETQ. The CDR3 loop spans 15 amino acids. With 0 bases clipped from V and 7 bases from J, the junction kept 8 bases outside the gene matches. The material sequenced was PBMCs. This clonotype was sampled from a boy between 10 and 17 years old in good health and CMV-seronegative. The chain carries TRBV5-1 and TRBJ2-3; 7 positions match TRBD2. The CDR3 sequence is CASSLDGGLMYTQYF. The CDR3 coding sequence is TGCGCCAGCAGCTTGGACGGGGGACTAATGTATACGCAGTATTTT.